This T cell receptor (beta chain) was captured in a study of T-cell memory formation after mild COVID-19. TCRdb recomputed calls from the 5' RACE reads with MiXCR, one row per CDR3 protein. Of some 88,000 distinct CDR3 sequences detected, around a quarter appear once; the ten largest clones hold roughly 39%. The CDR3 length is 15 residues. The trim removed 3 bases at V and 1 base at J, leaving 4 bases unmatched. Germline V gives CDR1 SGHTA, CDR2 FQGTGA. Points from the study as a whole: Day 15 to 85 contracting clones showed balanced CD4/CD8; later expanders leaned CD4+. Researchers report contracting CD4+ clones mostly in CM and EM, with CD8+ clones in EMRA.

This clonotype was seen a few times. Its target is unknown. Sequences were obtained from PBMCs or a T cell subset sorted from them (not recorded which). The clonotype originates from a man aged 18-30 years who had mild COVID-19 (a few samples of this study predate the infection). Cell type and time point are not known. The chain carries TRBV7-3 and TRBJ2-3; 7 positions match TRBD2. DNA of the CDR3: TGTGCCAGCAGCTTCAGCGGGGAGCGCACAGATACGCAGTATTTT. This encodes CASSFSGERTDTQYF.